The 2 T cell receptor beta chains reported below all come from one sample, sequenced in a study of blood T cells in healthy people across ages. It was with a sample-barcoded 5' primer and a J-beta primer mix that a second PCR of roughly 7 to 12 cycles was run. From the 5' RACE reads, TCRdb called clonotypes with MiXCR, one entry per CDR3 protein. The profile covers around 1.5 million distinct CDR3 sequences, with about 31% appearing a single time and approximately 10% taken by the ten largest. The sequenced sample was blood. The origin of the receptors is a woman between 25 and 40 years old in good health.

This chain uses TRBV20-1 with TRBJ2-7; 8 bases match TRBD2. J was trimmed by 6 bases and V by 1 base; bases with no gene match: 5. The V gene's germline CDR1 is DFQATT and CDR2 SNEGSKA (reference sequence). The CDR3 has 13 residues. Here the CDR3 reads CSARGGRKIEQYF. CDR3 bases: TGCAGTGCTAGAGGCGGGAGGAAAATCGAGCAGTACTTC.

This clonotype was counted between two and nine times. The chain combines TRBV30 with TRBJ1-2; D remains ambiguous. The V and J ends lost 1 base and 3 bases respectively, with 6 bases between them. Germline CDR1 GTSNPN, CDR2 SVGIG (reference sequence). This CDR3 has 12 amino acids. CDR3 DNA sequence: TGTGCCTGGAGTGAAGAGGACTATGGCTACACCTTC. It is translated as CAWSEEDYGYTF.